The 11 T cell receptor beta chains listed next were all sequenced from one sample in a study of neurological immune-mediated disorders. TCRdb itself ran the 5' RACE reads through MiXCR, one entry per CDR3 protein. The table lists 55,000 or so distinct CDR3 sequences, 4% of them singletons. Sequenced material: CD4+ T cells from blood. These receptor sequences come from a woman in her thirties or forties with multiple sclerosis.

This clonotype was counted at least ten times. The rearrangement uses TRBV7-2 and TRBJ2-7, with D perhaps matching TRBD2 (6 bases). CDR1 is SGHTA, CDR2 FQGNSA, per germline. V dropped 5 bases and J dropped 2 bases, with 13 bases sitting between them. The CDR3 is 14 residues long. The CDR3 sequence is CASSPSRLAYEQYF. CDR3 nucleotides: TGTGCCAGCAGCCCAAGCCGACTAGCCTACGAGCAGTACTTC.

This clonotype has at least ten counts. The rearrangement joins TRBV20-1 to TRBJ1-1; 9 nucleotides line up with TRBD1. The CDR3 spans 14 residues. Germline CDR1 is DFQATT and CDR2 is SNEGSKA (reference sequence). Trimming at V came to 0 bases and at J to 10 bases, leaving 9 bases not matched to a gene. The CDR3 protein is CSARDPETGGRAFF. DNA of the CDR3: TGCAGTGCTAGAGATCCCGAGACAGGGGGGAGAGCTTTCTTT.

Ten or more counts support this clonotype. This sequence joins TRBV5-1 and TRBJ2-7, with 7 nucleotides matching TRBD2. V shed 4 bases and J 3 bases; nucleotides not matched to a gene: 10. From germline, CDR1 is SGHRS and CDR2 YFSETQ. The length of the CDR3 is 15 residues. CDR3 loop: CASSPGGGDGYEQYF. The CDR3 coding sequence is TGCGCCAGCAGCCCCGGGGGAGGGGATGGCTACGAGCAGTACTTC.

This clonotype occurred many times. CDR3 bases: TGCGCCAGCAGCTGGGACCGCTCGGTCTATGGCTACACCTTC. This encodes CASSWDRSVYGYTF. This chain connects TRBV5-1 to TRBJ1-2; the D gene is possibly TRBD1 (5 bases). V lost 3 bases to trimming and J lost 4 bases, with 13 bases between them. The CDR3 runs to 14 residues. Germline V gene data show CDR1 as SGHRS and CDR2 as YFSETQ.

In its sample, this clonotype was seen many times. The V call is TRBV5-1, the J call TRBJ2-5, with a weak D call TRBD1 (6 bases). Germline-derived CDR1 and CDR2 are SGHRS and YFSETQ. The V end was cut by 0 bases, the J end by 0 bases, with 9 bases between. This CDR3 has 15 residues. The CDR3 DNA is TGCGCCAGCAGCTTGGCAGGGACAAACCAAGAGACCCAGTACTTC. Its translation: CASSLAGTNQETQYF.

This clonotype was detected many times. This chain joins TRBV7-2 and TRBJ1-4; D is uncertain. Germline assignment: CDR1 SGHTA and CDR2 FQGNSA. The CDR3 runs to 13 residues. V was trimmed by 3 bases and J by 8 bases, leaving 10 bases between them. The CDR3 spells CASSFTGGEKLFF. Here the CDR3 DNA reads TGTGCCAGCAGCTTCACGGGAGGCGAAAAACTGTTTTTT.

In its sample, this clonotype was seen many times. This chain uses TRBV7-9 with TRBJ2-7; D might be TRBD1 or TRBD2, each matching 5 bases. The V end was cut by 1 base, the J end by 6 bases, with 7 bases between. This CDR3 region has 12 residues. The germline CDR1 and CDR2 sequences are SEHNR and FQNEAQ (reference sequence). This CDR3 reads CASSLVGTEQYF. The CDR3 nucleotides are TGTGCCAGCAGCTTAGTAGGGACCGAGCAGTACTTC. Variable domain in full (rest from reference TRBV7-9 and TRBJ2-7): DTGVSQNPRHKITKRGQNVTFRCDPISEHNRLYWYRQTLGQGPEFLTYFQNEAQLEKSRLLSDRFSAERPKGSFSTLEIQRTEQGDSAMYLCASSLVGTEQYFGPGTRLTVT.

This clonotype came up many times. The J gene is TRBJ2-5, the V gene TRBV3-1; D gene ambiguous. The CDR3 loop spans 16 amino acids. Looked up from germline, CDR1 is LGHDT and CDR2 is YNNKEL (reference sequence). The ends were cut back, 0 bases at V and 5 bases at J, with 16 bases in the middle. Here the CDR3 DNA reads TGTGCCAGCAGCCAAGATAGGGCAGCCGAAGGGGAGACCCAGTACTTC. Encoded protein: CASSQDRAAEGETQYF.

This clonotype was found many times. The chain couples TRBV4-1 to TRBJ2-7; possible D gene TRBD1, 6 bases. This CDR3 has 15 amino acids. Germline V gene data show CDR1 as MGHRA and CDR2 as YSYEKL. Trimming took off 4 bases at V and 0 bases at J, with 13 bases between the two ends. CDR3 DNA sequence: TGCGCCAGCAGCCCTATCGGACAGTTCTCCTACGAGCAGTACTTC. This gives the protein CASSPIGQFSYEQYF.

The sample holds many counts of this clonotype. The V gene is TRBV3-1, the J gene TRBJ2-2; 10 bases map to TRBD1. The J segment lost 3 bases and the V segment lost 0 bases, leaving 10 bases of the junction unmatched. Per the germline V gene, CDR1 is LGHDT and CDR2 is YNNKEL (reference sequence). The CDR3 length is 19 residues. Written as DNA, the CDR3 is TGTGCCAGCAGCCAAGATGTCGAGGACAGGGGGATGTACACCGGGGAGCTGTTTTTT. It codes for CASSQDVEDRGMYTGELFF.

This clonotype has ten or more counts. V gene TRBV4-1 combines with J gene TRBJ1-4, with 10 bases matching TRBD1. The trim removed 0 bases at V and 7 bases at J, leaving 5 bases unmatched. The CDR3 runs to 16 residues. Germline assignment: CDR1 MGHRA and CDR2 YSYEKL. In DNA, the CDR3 is TGCGCCAGCAGCCAAGATACTGACAGGGGGCGTGAAAAACTGTTTTTT. This gives the protein CASSQDTDRGREKLFF.